Shown below are 18 T cell receptor beta chains from a single sample sequenced in a study of T cell responses to AZD1222 COVID-19 vaccine. Sequencing used immunoSEQ multiplex PCR; TCRdb keeps in-frame clones, though not all of them. The repertoire holds about 55,000 clones, with roughly 84% as singletons. Material: peripheral blood, obtained on day 0 of AZD1222 vaccination. These receptors came from an adult in good health.

The V gene is TRBV5-6, the J gene TRBJ2-7; 12 bases are a match to TRBD2. V lost 2 bases, J lost 10 bases, and 7 bases stayed unmatched. The CDR3 length is 14 residues. Looked up from germline, CDR1 is SGHDT and CDR2 is YYEEEE. The CDR3: CASSLPSGRATQYF. The CDR3 bases are TGTGCCAGCAGCTTACCTAGCGGGAGGGCAACACAGTACTTC.

This chain connects TRBV25-1 to TRBJ2-1, with D possibly TRBD2 on 6 matching bases. Germline values: CDR1 MGHDK, CDR2 SYGVNS. V was cut by 3 bases and J by 6 bases, with 15 bases left in between. The CDR3 consists of 15 residues. The CDR3 region has the DNA TGTGCCAGCAGTGACGCGGGGCGCCCCGTCAATGAGCAGTTCTTC. Translating gives CASSDAGRPVNEQFF. Together with reference TRBV25-1 and TRBJ2-1, the CDR3 gives the full variable domain: EADIYQTPRYLVIGTGKKITLECSQTMGHDKMYWYQQDPGMELHLIHYSYGVNSTEKGDLSSESTVSRIRTEHFPLTLESARPSHTSQYLCASSDAGRPVNEQFFGPGTRLTVL.

CDR3 sequence (DNA): TGTGCCAGCTCACCCATCTTGAACACTGAAGCTTTCTTT. This sequence encodes CASSPILNTEAFF. The rearrangement uses TRBV18 and TRBJ1-1; D gene unclear. Trimming took off 3 bases at V and 0 bases at J, with 5 bases between the two ends. The germline gives CDR1 KGHSH, CDR2 LQKENI. The CDR3 totals 13 residues.

The rearrangement uses TRBV2 and TRBJ1-1; D uncertain. V lost 6 bases and J 7 bases, leaving 15 bases between the germline ends. CDR3 length: 13 amino acids. Germline loops: CDR1 SNHLY, CDR2 FYNNEI. CDR3 DNA: TGTGCCAGCAGGGGCAGGACCTGGCTTGAAGCTTTCTTT. As protein: CASRGRTWLEAFF.

The chain has TRBV24-1 and TRBJ2-7; 9 positions agree with TRBD2. J was trimmed by 1 base and V by 7 bases; bases with no gene match: 1. Germline V gene data show CDR1 as KGHDR and CDR2 as SFDVKD. The CDR3 spans 13 residues. CDR3 bases: TGTGCCACCAGAGCGGGAGGATCCTACGAGCAGTACTTC. Its translation is CATRAGGSYEQYF.

In nucleotides, the CDR3 is TGTGCCATCAGTGAGAAGGGTACGAATAGCAATCAGCCCCAGCATTTT. Its protein is CAISEKGTNSNQPQHF. The J gene is TRBJ1-5, the V gene TRBV10-3; D ambiguous. CDR1 is ENHRY, CDR2 SYGVKD, per germline. Trimming pared 2 bases from V and 0 bases from J, leaving 11 bases between. CDR3 length equals 16 residues.

This clone was found once. The rearrangement joins TRBV5-8 to TRBJ1-1; D is unclear. This CDR3 spans 13 amino acids. In germline, CDR1 is SGHTS, CDR2 YDEGEE. The V gene lost 2 bases and the J gene lost 6 bases, with 11 bases spanning the gap. The CDR3 loop is CASSFSRVAEAFF. The CDR3 bases are TGTGCCAGCAGCTTTTCACGGGTCGCTGAAGCTTTCTTT.

The V call is TRBV4-1, the J call TRBJ2-2; 7 nucleotides line up with TRBD1. The V and J ends lost 4 bases and 2 bases, in that order; junction bases with no gene match: 7. The CDR3 is 16 residues long. CDR1 is MGHRA, CDR2 YSYEKL, per germline. CDR3 in DNA: TGCGCCAGCAGCCCACGCCGGGACAGTAACACCGGGGAGCTGTTTTTT. Amino acid sequence: CASSPRRDSNTGELFF.

The chain is built from TRBV25-1 and TRBJ2-3; TRBD1 matches at 9 bases. CDR3 length equals 14 residues. The germline V gene encodes CDR1 MGHDK and CDR2 SYGVNS. V lost 8 bases and J lost 6; bases outside the gene matches: 9. CDR3 loop: CASLQSDRGDTQYF. The CDR3 DNA is TGTGCCAGCTTACAATCCGACAGGGGGGATACGCAGTATTTT.

This chain uses TRBV5-1 with TRBJ1-2, with no clear D. Germline CDR1 reads SGHRS; CDR2 reads YFSETQ. This CDR3 has 12 residues. Trimming took off 2 bases at V and 0 bases at J, with 2 bases between the two ends. CDR3 DNA: TGCGCCAGCAGCTTATCTAACTATGGCTACACCTTC. It is translated as CASSLSNYGYTF.

This clone has only one observation. V and J are TRBV7-2 and TRBJ2-7, with 8 bases aligning to TRBD1. CDR1 and CDR2 (germline): SGHTA, FQGNSA. V lost 5 bases and J lost 3; bases outside the gene matches: 3. CDR3 length: 13 amino acids. The CDR3, as DNA: TGTGCCAGCAGCCGGGACAGGTTCTACGAGCAGTACTTC. Amino acid sequence: CASSRDRFYEQYF.

The chain links TRBV2 to TRBJ1-4; TRBD1 matches at 7 bases. The CDR3 consists of 13 residues. CDR1 is SNHLY, CDR2 FYNNEI, per germline. With 2 bases clipped from V and 12 bases from J, the junction kept 6 bases outside the gene matches. CDR3 coding DNA: TGTGCCAGCAGTGAACTCACAGGGGAGGAACTGTTTTTT. It is translated as CASSELTGEELFF.

This clone has a single count. The chain's CDR3 is CASSPLAGSISPLHF. The CDR3 DNA follows: TGTGCCAGCTCACCACTAGCAGGGAGTATTTCACCCCTCCACTTT. This chain uses TRBV18 with TRBJ1-6; D might be TRBD1 (5 bases). Germline CDR1 KGHSH, CDR2 LQKENI. With 1 base removed from V and 9 bases from J, the gap between germline ends came to 13 bases. The CDR3 extends over 15 amino acids.

CDR3 nucleotide sequence: TGCGCCAGCAGCTGGCAGGGGAGTCAGCCCCAGCATTTT. Translated: CASSWQGSQPQHF. The rearrangement joins TRBV5-1 to TRBJ1-5, with a possible D match to TRBD1 (6 bases). Trimming shortened V by 3 bases and J by 6 bases, and 10 bases separated the two germline ends. The CDR3 covers 13 residues. CDR1 SGHRS and CDR2 YFSETQ come from the germline V gene.

The chain recombines TRBV11-1 with TRBJ2-5, with 8 bases that match TRBD1. The CDR3 is made up of 15 amino acids. The germline V gene encodes CDR1 SGHAT and CDR2 FQDESV (reference sequence). Germline trimming cut 2 bases from V and 6 bases from J; bases unmatched to any gene: 8. CDR3 amino acids: CASSLPTGELKTQYF. CDR3 nucleotides: TGTGCCAGCAGCTTACCGACAGGGGAGCTAAAGACCCAGTACTTC.

The chain is built from TRBV5-1 and TRBJ1-5, with a weak D call TRBD1 (5 bases). CDR1 is SGHRS and CDR2 is YFSETQ in the germline V gene. There are 15 residues in the CDR3. The V end lost 4 bases, the J end lost 5 bases, and 16 bases lay between the germline ends. CDR3 region: CASSTGLGGDQPQHF. In DNA form, the CDR3 reads TGCGCCAGCAGCACAGGTTTGGGGGGTGATCAGCCCCAGCATTTT. The entire variable domain, with the rest obtained from reference TRBV5-1 and TRBJ1-5, is as follows: KAGVTQTPRYLIKTRGQQVTLSCSPISGHRSVSWYQQTPGQGLQFLFEYFSETQRNKGNFPGRFSGRQFSNSRSEMNVSTLELGDSALYLCASSTGLGGDQPQHFGDGTRLSIL.

This sequence joins TRBV7-8 and TRBJ2-5; TRBD2 agrees at 13 bases. Trimming removed 8 bases from V and 6 bases from J; junction bases left unmatched: 6. The germline gives CDR1 SGHVS, CDR2 FQNEAQ. CDR3 size: 14 residues. The CDR3 reads CASGPGLAGQTQYF. The CDR3 DNA is TGTGCCAGCGGACCGGGACTAGCGGGGCAGACCCAGTACTTC.

The rearrangement joins TRBV7-3 to TRBJ2-2; TRBD2 aligns across 12 bases. CDR1 is SGHTA, CDR2 FQGTGA, per germline. The CDR3 spans 16 residues. Unmatched junction bases numbered 6, after V lost 6 bases and J lost 4 bases. Here the CDR3 reads CASRSPGLAGTGELFF. Written as DNA, the CDR3 is TGTGCCAGCAGATCCCCGGGACTAGCGGGCACCGGGGAGCTGTTTTTT.